Below are 4 T cell receptor beta chains sequenced from a single sample in a study of cytomegalovirus exposure and HLA in healthy donors. Repertoires were generated with immunoSEQ multiplex PCR, while TCRdb's copy carries only in-frame clones and drops some. Among under 200,000 clones, 81% were seen once, and the ten largest hold less than 1.5%. Sample: PBMCs. These receptors all come from a woman aged 25 to 39 in good health and CMV-seronegative.

This clone was found once. The chain couples TRBV11-2 to TRBJ1-1, with D tentatively TRBD1 (5 bases). Trimming left V 5 bases short and J 2 bases short, with 15 bases between. Germline-derived CDR1 and CDR2 are SGHAT and FQNNGV. CDR3 length equals 15 residues. CDR3 nucleotides: TGTGCCAGCAGCCTGCTAGGACACTTCAACACTGAAGCTTTCTTT. Translated, it gives CASSLLGHFNTEAFF.

V is TRBV20-1 and J is TRBJ2-3; TRBD1 might be the D (5 bases). V was cut by 4 bases and J by 6 bases, with 8 bases left in between. This CDR3 is built from 11 residues. CDR1 and CDR2 from the germline V gene are DFQATT and SNEGSKA (reference sequence). CDR3 residues: CSAKGPDTQYF. The CDR3 DNA follows: TGCAGTGCTAAGGGGCCCGATACGCAGTATTTT.

The V and J genes are TRBV7-9 and TRBJ1-2; D may be TRBD1 (6 bases). V gave up 4 bases and J gave up 5 bases, with 11 bases separating them. Germline V gene sequence: CDR1 SEHNR, CDR2 FQNEAQ (reference sequence). This CDR3 region has 13 residues. The CDR3 bases are TGTGCCAGCAGCTCTATGACAGGATATGGCTACACCTTC. This encodes CASSSMTGYGYTF.

This clone was seen more than once but under ten times. The CDR3, as DNA: TGTGCCAGCAGAAAACAGACTAGGTCACCCCTCCACTTT. Translation: CASRKQTRSPLHF. The V call is TRBV2, the J call TRBJ1-6, with D hard to call. The V gene lost 6 bases and the J gene lost 10 bases, with 13 bases spanning the gap. CDR1 and CDR2 (germline): SNHLY, FYNNEI. The CDR3 covers 13 residues.